Following are 4 T cell receptor beta chains from one sample sequenced in a study of blood T cells in healthy people across ages. PCR was performed a second time for roughly 7 to 12 cycles using a sample-barcoded 5' primer and a J-beta primer mix. TCRdb reprocessed the 5' RACE reads with MiXCR, giving one entry per CDR3 protein. The table has approximately 800,000 distinct CDR3 sequences, about 59% seen once. Sequenced input: blood. These receptors were obtained from a man aged 30-40 years in good health.

The chain uses TRBV12-3 or TRBV12-4 and TRBJ2-7, with 11 bases lining up with TRBD2. With V trimmed by 4 bases and J by 7 bases, 15 bases remained unmatched. There are 17 residues in the CDR3. CDR3 nucleotides: TGTGCCAGCAGTTCCTTACTAGCGGGGGTCGGAGGGGATGAGCAGTACTTC. Its protein product is CASSSLLAGVGGDEQYF.

This chain uses TRBV9 with TRBJ2-1, with D uncertain. Trimming pared 0 bases from V and 8 bases from J, leaving 12 bases between. In germline, CDR1 is SGDLS, CDR2 YYNGEE. This CDR3 spans 14 amino acids. CDR3 protein: CASSVGIWADEQFF. The CDR3 nucleotides are TGTGCCAGCAGCGTAGGGATCTGGGCGGATGAGCAGTTCTTC.

This chain uses TRBV4-1 with TRBJ2-7; the D gene is possibly TRBD1 (6 bases). Trimming shortened V by 6 bases and J by 0 bases, and 12 bases separated the two germline ends. CDR1 MGHRA and CDR2 YSYEKL come from the germline V gene. The CDR3 is made up of 14 amino acids. CDR3: CASRSDRSSYEQYF. CDR3 DNA: TGCGCCAGCAGGTCCGACAGGAGCTCCTACGAGCAGTACTTC.

This clonotype was counted once. J is TRBJ2-5 and V is TRBV20-1; no firm D call. The CDR3 spans 16 residues. Germline V CDR1 and CDR2: DFQATT, SNEGSKA (reference sequence). Trimming removed 0 bases at V and 0 bases at J, with 14 bases between. The CDR3 DNA reads TGCAGTGCTAGAGATCGTGCTGACACCTACCAAGAGACCCAGTACTTC. Translating gives CSARDRADTYQETQYF.